The 18 T cell receptor beta chains given below trace back to one sample, sequenced in a study of blood T cell repertoires in COVID-19 (dated by TCRdb to about 2020). Libraries were constructed by the immunoSEQ multiplex PCR assay. TCRdb mirrors the immuneACCESS table, restricted to in-frame sequences. Some clones are absent from its copies; in checked studies, under half trace to an unresolved V gene, and the reason for the others is unknown. This sample lists 40,000 or so clones; roughly 88% were detected once. The ten largest clones take up more than 6.5% of the sample. Material for sequencing was peripheral blood. Source of these receptors: a man aged 55 to 70 with active COVID-19.

The table lists this clone with a count of one. The chain has TRBV19 and TRBJ2-3, with TRBD2 identical over 7 bases. Germline V gene sequence: CDR1 LNHDA, CDR2 SQIVND (reference sequence). The CDR3 has 20 residues. V gave up 3 bases and J gave up 4 bases; unmatched junction bases: 22. The CDR3, as DNA: TGTGCCAGTAGTATCGTCCTTCTCCCTAGCGGAAGAATGGGACCAGATACGCAGTATTTT. Its translation is CASSIVLLPSGRMGPDTQYF. The full variable domain, completed using reference TRBV19 and TRBJ2-3, is DGGITQSPKYLFRKEGQNVTLSCEQNLNHDAMYWYRQDPGQGLRLIYYSQIVNDFQKGDIAEGYSVSREKKESFPLTVTSAQKNPTAFYLCASSIVLLPSGRMGPDTQYFGPGTRLTVL.

V usage is TRBV5-1 and J usage is TRBJ2-3, with 12 bases matching TRBD2. The germline gives CDR1 SGHRS, CDR2 YFSETQ. J lost 3 bases, V lost 4 bases, and 3 bases had no gene match. CDR3 length: 15 amino acids. CDR3 DNA: TGCGCCAGCAGCACAGGACTAGCGGGGACAGATACGCAGTATTTT. Translation: CASSTGLAGTDTQYF.

This clone turned up a few times. This chain joins TRBV2 and TRBJ1-5; weak D call: TRBD1 (5 bases). Germline-derived CDR1 and CDR2 are SNHLY and FYNNEI. The CDR3 consists of 13 residues. The V gene lost 8 bases and the J gene lost 0 bases, with 8 bases spanning the gap. The CDR3 here is CASCRDSNQPQHF. The CDR3 DNA is TGTGCCAGCTGCAGGGATAGCAATCAGCCCCAGCATTTT.

This clone appeared a few times. V is TRBV5-1 and J is TRBJ1-1; TRBD1 aligns across 7 bases. Germline trimming cut 3 bases from V and 3 bases from J; bases unmatched to any gene: 2. The CDR3 runs to 13 residues. Germline V gene lookup returns CDR1 SGHRS and CDR2 YFSETQ. CDR3: CASSYGTDTEAFF. CDR3 DNA sequence: TGCGCCAGCAGCTACGGGACAGACACTGAAGCTTTCTTT.

The count of this clone is one. The chain has TRBV18 and TRBJ1-1; 7 nucleotides match TRBD1. V was pared by 1 base and J by 4 bases, with 9 bases of the junction left unmatched. Germline V CDR1 and CDR2: KGHSH, LQKENI. CDR3 length: 16 residues. CDR3 bases: TGTGCCAGCTCACCACAACGAACAGGGGATGGCACTGAAGCTTTCTTT. Its protein product is CASSPQRTGDGTEAFF.

The chain carries TRBV29-1 and TRBJ1-1; no clear D. Trimming left V 6 bases short and J 4 bases short, with 15 bases between. From germline, CDR1 is SQVTM and CDR2 ANQGSEA. There are 13 residues in the CDR3. The chain's CDR3 is CSVLNEGFTEAFF. The CDR3 DNA is TGCAGCGTCTTAAATGAGGGTTTCACTGAAGCTTTCTTT.

The chain carries TRBV6-5 and TRBJ1-5, with TRBD1 as a possible D gene (6 bases). V shed 7 bases and J shed 0 bases, with 10 bases lying between them. This CDR3 is 14 amino acids long. Germline V gives CDR1 MNHEY, CDR2 SVGAGI. CDR3 bases: TGTGCCAGCATTTCAGGGGTTAGCAATCAGCCCCAGCATTTT. Translated: CASISGVSNQPQHF.

The chain employs TRBV5-6 and TRBJ2-2, with 11 bases lining up with TRBD1. CDR3 size: 15 residues. Germline CDR1 and CDR2: SGHDT and YYEEEE. Losses at the gene ends were 4 bases for V and 10 bases for J; bases not matched to a gene: 9. CDR3 DNA sequence: TGTGCCAGCAGCGACCCGGACAGGGGGCGGGAGGAGCTGTTTTTT. This gives the protein CASSDPDRGREELFF.

J is TRBJ1-5 and V is TRBV19; possibly TRBD1 for D (6 bases). Between the trimmed V and J ends, which lost 4 bases and 3 bases, there was a span of 10 bases. The CDR3 is 14 amino acids. The V gene's germline CDR1 is LNHDA and CDR2 SQIVND (reference sequence). The CDR3: CASSKGGNNQPQHF. In nucleotides, the CDR3 is TGTGCCAGTAGTAAGGGGGGGAACAATCAGCCCCAGCATTTT.

The chain couples TRBV28 to TRBJ2-7; D is unresolved. The germline gives CDR1 MDHEN, CDR2 SYDVKM. V was clipped by 3 bases and J by 3 bases, with 12 bases between them. This CDR3 is 14 amino acids long. The CDR3 DNA is TGTGCCAGCAGTTTTTATCGTGGCTTCTACGAGCAGTACTTC. This gives the protein CASSFYRGFYEQYF.

This clone is a singleton in its sample. This rearrangement joins TRBV5-6 to TRBJ2-1; TRBD2 agrees at 7 bases. CDR3 length: 17 amino acids. The ends lost 2 bases at V and 3 bases at J; junction bases unmatched: 11. Germline CDR1 reads SGHDT; CDR2 reads YYEEEE. CDR3 sequence: CASSLKYAGEIYNEQFF. In DNA form, the CDR3 reads TGTGCCAGCAGCTTAAAGTATGCGGGAGAGATCTACAATGAGCAGTTCTTC.

This clone has only a few counts. The chain joins TRBV2 to TRBJ2-1, with 13 bases matching TRBD2. The CDR3 loop spans 15 amino acids. V was clipped by 6 bases and J by 4 bases; unmatched bases: 3. The germline CDR1 and CDR2 sequences are SNHLY and FYNNEI. DNA for the CDR3: TGTGCCAGCAGGGGACTAGCGGGATCTTACAATGAGCAGTTCTTC. Protein product: CASRGLAGSYNEQFF.

This clone qualifies as medium-sized. The chain employs TRBV7-9 and TRBJ2-7; TRBD2 matches 8 bases. The germline V gene has CDR1 SEHNR and CDR2 FQNEAQ (reference sequence). The CDR3 runs 15 residues. Trimming cost V 3 bases and J 2 bases; bases outside gene matches: 6. The CDR3 sequence: CASSFTSGWTYEQYF. CDR3 sequence (DNA): TGTGCCAGCAGCTTTACTAGCGGATGGACCTACGAGCAGTACTTC.

The genes are TRBV7-2 and TRBJ2-3; the match to TRBD2 covers 9 bases. The CDR3 covers 16 residues. J was trimmed by 5 bases and V by 3 bases; bases with no gene match: 9. Germline CDR1 and CDR2: SGHTA and FQGNSA. The CDR3 sequence: CASSFLAGGQGDTQYF. The CDR3, as DNA: TGTGCCAGCAGCTTCCTGGCGGGAGGGCAAGGAGATACGCAGTATTTT.

The chain employs TRBV6-5 and TRBJ2-7, with D tentatively TRBD2 (5 bases). Trimming removed 6 bases from V and 7 bases from J, with 19 bases in between. This CDR3 has 14 residues. In germline, CDR1 is MNHEY, CDR2 SVGAGI. In nucleotides, the CDR3 is TGTGCCAGCAGCGAGCCGGGAAGGATTTTGGAGCAGTACTTC. This sequence encodes CASSEPGRILEQYF.

This clone has only one observation. The chain combines TRBV9 with TRBJ2-1; D gene ambiguous. Germline assignment: CDR1 SGDLS and CDR2 YYNGEE. The ends were cut back, 3 bases at V and 5 bases at J, with 9 bases in the middle. CDR3 length equals 13 residues. CDR3 sequence (DNA): TGTGCCAGCAGCGATCCATCAGACAATGAGCAGTTCTTC. Protein product: CASSDPSDNEQFF.

V usage is TRBV7-9 and J usage is TRBJ1-1; a possible D gene is TRBD1 (5 bases). CDR3 length equals 15 residues. Germline-derived CDR1 and CDR2 are SEHNR and FQNEAQ (reference sequence). V lost 2 bases and J lost 0, with 10 bases in between. CDR3 nucleotide sequence: TGTGCCAGCAGCTTAAGGGAGGGGATGAACACTGAAGCTTTCTTT. This encodes CASSLREGMNTEAFF.

The chain uses TRBV29-1 and TRBJ2-7; TRBD2 matches 14 bases. The CDR3 sequence is 14 residues long. Germline values: CDR1 SQVTM, CDR2 ANQGSEA. V lost 6 bases, J lost 5 bases, and 6 bases stayed unmatched. The CDR3 here is CSVGGLAGVNEQYF. The CDR3 nucleotides read TGCAGCGTGGGGGGACTAGCGGGAGTAAACGAGCAGTACTTC.